This T cell receptor (beta chain) was sequenced during a study of shared clonotypes between healthy human individuals. As for the study in general: There were three CD4 naive, three CD4 memory, two CD8 naive and one CD8 memory plates per donor.

Whole-study findings and limits: Tissues were not sampled, only blood, and their repertoires likely differ.

Germline values: CDR1 KGHSH, CDR2 LQKENI. The CDR3 is 14 residues long. With 4 bases clipped from V and 7 bases from J, the junction kept 9 bases outside the gene matches. This clone was seen a handful of times. Its antigen remains unidentified. Assay used: immunoSEQ multiplex PCR; TCRdb lists only in-frame clones, some missing. The sample has approximately 640,000 clones; 60% to 80% are singletons. Recent acute infections and vaccinations were absent in the healthy HIV-negative adult donors. Sequenced material: memory CD4+ T cells sorted from blood. Subset denoted: CD45RA-negative fraction. This TCR was recovered from a woman aged 25-40 years in good health. J is TRBJ1-2 and V is TRBV18, with 7 bases matching TRBD1. This chain's CDR3 is CASSLRQGFGGYTF. Here the CDR3 DNA reads TGTGCCAGCTCACTCCGACAGGGATTTGGTGGCTACACCTTC.